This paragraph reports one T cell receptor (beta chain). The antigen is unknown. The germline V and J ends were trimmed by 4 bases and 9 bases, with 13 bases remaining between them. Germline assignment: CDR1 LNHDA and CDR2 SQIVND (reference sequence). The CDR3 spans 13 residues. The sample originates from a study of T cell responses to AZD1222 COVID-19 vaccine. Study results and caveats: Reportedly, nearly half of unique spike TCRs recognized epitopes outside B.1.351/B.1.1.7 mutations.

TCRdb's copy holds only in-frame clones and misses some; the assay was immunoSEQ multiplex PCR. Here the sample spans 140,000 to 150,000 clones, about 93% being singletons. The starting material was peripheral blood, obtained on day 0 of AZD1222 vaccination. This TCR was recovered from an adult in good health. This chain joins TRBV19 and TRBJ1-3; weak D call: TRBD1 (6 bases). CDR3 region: CASSRTVAATIYF. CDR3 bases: TGTGCCAGTAGTAGGACAGTCGCTGCCACCATATATTTT.